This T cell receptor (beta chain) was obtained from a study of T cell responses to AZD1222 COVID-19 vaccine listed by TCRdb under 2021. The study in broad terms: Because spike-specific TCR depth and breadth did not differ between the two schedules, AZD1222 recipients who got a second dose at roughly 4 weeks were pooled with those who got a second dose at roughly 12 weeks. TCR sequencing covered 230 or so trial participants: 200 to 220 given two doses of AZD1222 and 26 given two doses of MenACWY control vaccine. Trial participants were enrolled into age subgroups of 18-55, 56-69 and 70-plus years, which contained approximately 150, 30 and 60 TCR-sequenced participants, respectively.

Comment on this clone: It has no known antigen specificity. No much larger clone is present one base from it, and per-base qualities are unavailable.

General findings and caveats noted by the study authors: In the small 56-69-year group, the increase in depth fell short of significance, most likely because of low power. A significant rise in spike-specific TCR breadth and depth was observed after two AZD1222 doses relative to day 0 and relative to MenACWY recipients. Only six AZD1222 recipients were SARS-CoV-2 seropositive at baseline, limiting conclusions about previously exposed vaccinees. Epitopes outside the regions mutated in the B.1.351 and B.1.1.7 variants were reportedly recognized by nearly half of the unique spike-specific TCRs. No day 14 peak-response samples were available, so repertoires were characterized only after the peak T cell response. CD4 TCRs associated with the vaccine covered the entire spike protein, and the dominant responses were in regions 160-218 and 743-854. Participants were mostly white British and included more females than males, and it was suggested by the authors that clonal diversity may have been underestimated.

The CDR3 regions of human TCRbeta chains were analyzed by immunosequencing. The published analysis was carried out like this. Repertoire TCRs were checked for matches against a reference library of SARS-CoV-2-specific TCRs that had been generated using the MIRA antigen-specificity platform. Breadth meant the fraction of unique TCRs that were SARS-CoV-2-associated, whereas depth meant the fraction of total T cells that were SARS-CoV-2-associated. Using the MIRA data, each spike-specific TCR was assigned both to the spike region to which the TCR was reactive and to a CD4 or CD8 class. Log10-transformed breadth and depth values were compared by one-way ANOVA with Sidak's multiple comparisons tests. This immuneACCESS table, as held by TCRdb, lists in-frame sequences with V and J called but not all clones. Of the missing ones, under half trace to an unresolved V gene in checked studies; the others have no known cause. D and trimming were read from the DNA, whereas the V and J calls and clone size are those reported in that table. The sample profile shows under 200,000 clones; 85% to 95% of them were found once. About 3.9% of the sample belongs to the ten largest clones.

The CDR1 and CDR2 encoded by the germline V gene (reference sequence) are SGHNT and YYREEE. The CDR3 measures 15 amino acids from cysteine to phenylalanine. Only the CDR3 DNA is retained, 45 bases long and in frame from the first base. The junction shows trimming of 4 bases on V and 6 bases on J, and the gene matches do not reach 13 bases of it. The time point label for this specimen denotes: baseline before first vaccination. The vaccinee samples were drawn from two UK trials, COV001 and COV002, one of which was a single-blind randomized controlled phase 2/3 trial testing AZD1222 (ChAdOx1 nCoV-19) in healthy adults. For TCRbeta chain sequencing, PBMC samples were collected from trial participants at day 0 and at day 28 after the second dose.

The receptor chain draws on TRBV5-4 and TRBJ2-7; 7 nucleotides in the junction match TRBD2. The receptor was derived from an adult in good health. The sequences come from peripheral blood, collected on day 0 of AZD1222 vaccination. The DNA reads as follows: TGTGCCAGCAGCCCTAGCGGACTTCGAATCTTCGAGCAGTACTTC. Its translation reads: CASSPSGLRIFEQYF.